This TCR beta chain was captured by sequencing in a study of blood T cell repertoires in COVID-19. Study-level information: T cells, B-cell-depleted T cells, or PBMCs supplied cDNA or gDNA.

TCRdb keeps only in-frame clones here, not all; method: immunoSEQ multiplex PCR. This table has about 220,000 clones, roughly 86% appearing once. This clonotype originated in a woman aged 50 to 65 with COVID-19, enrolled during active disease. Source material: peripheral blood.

The CDR3 DNA is TGTGCCAGCGGGCGTAGCTCCTACAATGAGCAGTTCTTC. Residues: CASGRSSYNEQFF. The rearrangement links TRBV6-5 to TRBJ2-1; no clear D gene. V lost 8 bases to trimming and J lost 0 bases, with 8 bases between them. CDR1 and CDR2 from the germline V gene are MNHEY and SVGAGI. CDR3 size: 13 residues.